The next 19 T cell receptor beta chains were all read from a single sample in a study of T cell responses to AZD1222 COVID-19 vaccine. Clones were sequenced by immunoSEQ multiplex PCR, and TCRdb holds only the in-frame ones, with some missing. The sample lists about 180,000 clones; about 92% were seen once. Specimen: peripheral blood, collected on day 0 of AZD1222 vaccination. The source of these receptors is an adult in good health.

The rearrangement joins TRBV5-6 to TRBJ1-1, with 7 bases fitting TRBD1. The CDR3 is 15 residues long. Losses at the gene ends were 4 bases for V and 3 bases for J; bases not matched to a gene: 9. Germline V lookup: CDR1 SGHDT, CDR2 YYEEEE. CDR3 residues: CASSLKFTGDTEAFF. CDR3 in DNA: TGTGCCAGCAGCCTCAAATTCACAGGGGACACTGAAGCTTTCTTT.

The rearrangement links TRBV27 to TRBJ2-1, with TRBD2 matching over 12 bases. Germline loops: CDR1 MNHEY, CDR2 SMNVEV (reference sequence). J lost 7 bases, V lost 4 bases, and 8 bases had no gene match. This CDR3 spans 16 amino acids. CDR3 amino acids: CASSSSSGRAGNEQFF. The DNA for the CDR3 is TGTGCCAGCAGTTCCTCTAGCGGGAGGGCCGGGAATGAGCAGTTCTTC.

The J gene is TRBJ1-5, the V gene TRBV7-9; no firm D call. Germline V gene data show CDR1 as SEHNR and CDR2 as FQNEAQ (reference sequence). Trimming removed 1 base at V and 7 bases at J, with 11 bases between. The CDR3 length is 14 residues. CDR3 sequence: CASSLDLPGQPQHF. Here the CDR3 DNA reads TGTGCCAGCAGCTTAGACCTACCGGGACAGCCCCAGCATTTT.

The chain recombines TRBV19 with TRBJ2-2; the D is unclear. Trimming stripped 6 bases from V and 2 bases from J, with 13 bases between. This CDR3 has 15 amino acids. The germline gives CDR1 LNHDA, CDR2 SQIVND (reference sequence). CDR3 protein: CASSPATANTGELFF. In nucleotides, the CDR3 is TGTGCCAGTAGCCCAGCGACCGCTAACACCGGGGAGCTGTTTTTT.

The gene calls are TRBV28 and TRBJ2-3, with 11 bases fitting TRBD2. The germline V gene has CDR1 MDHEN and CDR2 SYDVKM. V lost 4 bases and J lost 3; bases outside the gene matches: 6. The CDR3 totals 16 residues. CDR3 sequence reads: CASSSTSGRVTDTQYF. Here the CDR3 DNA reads TGTGCCAGCAGTTCCACTAGCGGGAGAGTTACAGATACGCAGTATTTT.

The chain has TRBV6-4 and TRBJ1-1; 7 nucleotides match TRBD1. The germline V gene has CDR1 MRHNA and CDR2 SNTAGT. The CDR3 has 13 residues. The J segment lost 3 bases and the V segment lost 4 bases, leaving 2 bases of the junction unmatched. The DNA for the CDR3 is TGTGCCAGCAGTGCCACAGGGGACACTGAAGCTTTCTTT. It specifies CASSATGDTEAFF.

CDR3 residues: CASSEQRVYGYTF. DNA of the CDR3: TGTGCCAGCAGTGAACAGCGGGTCTATGGCTACACCTTC. The chain links TRBV2 to TRBJ1-2, with D unclear. Trimming took 2 bases from V and 4 from J, leaving 8 bases between them. The V gene's germline CDR1 is SNHLY and CDR2 FYNNEI. The CDR3 consists of 13 residues.

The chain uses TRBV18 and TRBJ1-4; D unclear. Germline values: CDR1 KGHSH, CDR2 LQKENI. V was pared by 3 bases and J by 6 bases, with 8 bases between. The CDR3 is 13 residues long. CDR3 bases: TGTGCCAGCTCACCCACACTTTATGAAAAACTGTTTTTT. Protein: CASSPTLYEKLFF.

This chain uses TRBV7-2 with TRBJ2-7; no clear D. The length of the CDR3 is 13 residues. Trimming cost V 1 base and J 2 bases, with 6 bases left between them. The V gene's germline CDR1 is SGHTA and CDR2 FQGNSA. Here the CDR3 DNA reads TGTGCCAGCAGCTTAGGCGGTACCTACGAGCAGTACTTC. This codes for CASSLGGTYEQYF.

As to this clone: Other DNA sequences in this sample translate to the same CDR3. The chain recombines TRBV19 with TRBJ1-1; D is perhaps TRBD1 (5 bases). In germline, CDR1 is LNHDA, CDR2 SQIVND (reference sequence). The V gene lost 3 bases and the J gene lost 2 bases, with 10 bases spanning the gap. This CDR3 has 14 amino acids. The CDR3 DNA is TGTGCCAGTAGTATTCAGGGTCCCAACACTGAAGCTTTCTTT. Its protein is CASSIQGPNTEAFF.

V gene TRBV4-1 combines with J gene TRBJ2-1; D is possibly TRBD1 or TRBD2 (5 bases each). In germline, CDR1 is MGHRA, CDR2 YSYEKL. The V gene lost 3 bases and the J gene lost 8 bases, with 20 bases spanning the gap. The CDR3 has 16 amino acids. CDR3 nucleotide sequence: TGCGCCAGCAGCCACGCTAAGGTGGGACGGACGGATGAGCAGTTCTTC. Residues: CASSHAKVGRTDEQFF.

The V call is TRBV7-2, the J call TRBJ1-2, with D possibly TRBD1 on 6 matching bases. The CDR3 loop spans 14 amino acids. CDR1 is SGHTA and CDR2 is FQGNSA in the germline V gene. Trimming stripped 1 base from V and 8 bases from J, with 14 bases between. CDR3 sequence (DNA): TGTGCCAGCAGCTTAGGGACCAGGGGCGGGGGCTACACCTTC. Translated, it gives CASSLGTRGGGYTF.

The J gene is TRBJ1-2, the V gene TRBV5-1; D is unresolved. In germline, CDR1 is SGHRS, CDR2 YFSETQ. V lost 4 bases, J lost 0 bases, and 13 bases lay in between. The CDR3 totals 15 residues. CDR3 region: CASSIQGLPNYGYTF. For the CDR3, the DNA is TGCGCCAGCAGCATTCAAGGGTTACCTAACTATGGCTACACCTTC.

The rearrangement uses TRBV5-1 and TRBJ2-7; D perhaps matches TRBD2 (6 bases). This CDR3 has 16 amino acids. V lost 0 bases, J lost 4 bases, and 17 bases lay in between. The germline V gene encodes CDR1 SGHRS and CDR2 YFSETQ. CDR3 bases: TGCGCCAGCAGCTTGGGAGGAACGGGAGTTAAGTACGAGCAGTACTTC. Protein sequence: CASSLGGTGVKYEQYF.

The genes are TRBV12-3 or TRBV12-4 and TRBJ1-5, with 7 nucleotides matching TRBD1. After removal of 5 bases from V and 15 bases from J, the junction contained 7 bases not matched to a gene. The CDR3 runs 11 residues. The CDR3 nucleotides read TGTGCCAGCAGTAAGGGGGCCCTAACGCATTTT. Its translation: CASSKGALTHF.

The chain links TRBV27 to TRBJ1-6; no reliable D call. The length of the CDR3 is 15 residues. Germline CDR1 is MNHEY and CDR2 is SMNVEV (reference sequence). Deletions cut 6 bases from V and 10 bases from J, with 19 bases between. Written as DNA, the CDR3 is TGTGCCAGCAGCTCCGGGGAGGTGTGGGAATCACCCCTCCACTTT. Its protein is CASSSGEVWESPLHF.

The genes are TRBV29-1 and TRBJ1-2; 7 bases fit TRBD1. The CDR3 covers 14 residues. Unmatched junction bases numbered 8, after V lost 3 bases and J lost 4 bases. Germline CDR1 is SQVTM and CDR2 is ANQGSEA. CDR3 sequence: CSVEDRTTGYGYTF. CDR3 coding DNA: TGCAGCGTTGAGGACAGGACGACGGGCTATGGCTACACCTTC.

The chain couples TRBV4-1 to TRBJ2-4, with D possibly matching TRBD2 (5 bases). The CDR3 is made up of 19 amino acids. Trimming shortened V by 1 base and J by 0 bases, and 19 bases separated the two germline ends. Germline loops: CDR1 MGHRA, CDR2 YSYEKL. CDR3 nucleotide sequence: TGCGCCAGCAGCCAAGGAGCGGTTCCCGGACGCTTAGCCAAAAACATTCAGTACTTC. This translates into CASSQGAVPGRLAKNIQYF.

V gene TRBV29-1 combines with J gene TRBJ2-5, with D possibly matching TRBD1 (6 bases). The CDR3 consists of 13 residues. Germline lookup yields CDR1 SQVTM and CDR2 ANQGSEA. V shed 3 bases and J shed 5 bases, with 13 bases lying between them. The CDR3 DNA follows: TGCAGCGTTGAGGGCCCAAGGGGGGAGACCCAGTACTTC. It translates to CSVEGPRGETQYF.